The subject of this entry is one T cell receptor beta chain. The germline V gene has CDR1 MNHNS and CDR2 SASEGT. The V end lost 2 bases, the J end lost 1 base, and 11 bases lay between the germline ends. This CDR3 is built from 15 residues. This sample stems from a study of shared clonotypes between healthy human individuals. Here immunoSEQ multiplex PCR was the method, and the copy in TCRdb shows in-frame clones only, minus some. This table holds about 1 million clones, 65% to 80% found once. This receptor was obtained from a man between 18 and 35 years old in good health. The genes are TRBV6-1 and TRBJ1-1, with a weak D call TRBD1 (5 bases). Sequencing was carried out using memory CD4+ T cells sorted from blood. Subset: CD45RA-negative fraction. In DNA form, the CDR3 reads TGTGCCAGCAGTGAACGGGGCAGGCGGAACACTGAAGCTTTCTTT. Its translation: CASSERGRRNTEAFF.